This T cell receptor beta chain was recorded in a study of CD8 T cells in Susac syndrome. Study background: Blood was drawn from patients with Susac syndrome. At that point, they were therapy-naive, on corticosteroids, or on intravenous immunoglobulin alone.

Findings and caveats of the study: CD4+ T cell repertoires in Susac syndrome lacked clonal expansion.

Note on this clonotype: Its antigen is not identified.

After extraction with the RNeasy kit, roughly 0.45 to 1 ug of the RNA was reverse transcribed using random hexamers. TCRdb reprocessed the immunoSEQ multiplex PCR reads with MiXCR, giving one entry per CDR3 protein. The sample has 150,000 to 160,000 distinct CDR3 sequences; 85% to 95% are singletons. This CDR3 has 13 amino acids. CDR1 is SGHTA and CDR2 is FQGNSA in the germline V gene. V gave up 5 bases and J gave up 10 bases, with 12 bases separating them. CD8+ and CD4+ T cells from blood underwent TCR beta sequencing, which was carried out in a high-throughput format. Fulfillment of recently defined diagnostic criteria for definite or probable disease was shown by the patients with Susac syndrome.

Sequencing input: CD4+ T cells from PBMCs. The source of this sequence is a human donor with Susac syndrome. The J gene is TRBJ1-6, the V gene TRBV7-2; tentatively, D is TRBD1 (5 bases). The CDR3 sequence is CASSMLGDSPLHF. The CDR3 DNA sequence: TGTGCCAGCAGCATGCTAGGGGACTCACCCCTCCACTTT.